What follows describes a single T cell receptor beta chain. TCRdb keeps only in-frame clones here, not all; method: immunoSEQ multiplex PCR. The profile covers over 150,000 clones, with about 85% appearing a single time and 6.2% taken by the ten largest. The data are from a study of blood T cell repertoires in COVID-19. Study information: The United States, Italy and Spain were the sources of the acute and convalescent COVID-19 samples.

This CDR3 is built from 15 residues. The V gene's germline CDR1 is KGHDR and CDR2 SFDVKD. The germline V and J ends were trimmed by 3 bases and 0 bases, with 9 bases remaining between them. Assignments of participants to cohorts depended upon their own reported clinical history. Two consecutive negative NP/OP PCR tests, clearance, or resolved symptoms defined Cohort 3 recovery. What was sequenced was PBMCs or T cells enriched from blood (not recorded which). This chain joins TRBV24-1 and TRBJ2-3, with D unresolved. The source of this sequence is a man aged 35-49 years who had recovered from COVID-19. CDR3 residues: CATSDPETSTDTQYF. In DNA, the CDR3 is TGTGCCACCAGTGATCCAGAGACTAGCACAGATACGCAGTATTTT.